This TCR beta chain was sequenced during a study of T cells after yellow fever vaccination. Study at large: Those fractions that held only low numbers of cells were prepared using the SMART-Seq v4 Ultra Low Input RNA kit. Notes on the study in general: Clones that expanded after primary vaccination mostly reappeared after the booster (just over 95% CD4, about 89% CD8).

Germline V lookup: CDR1 LGHDT, CDR2 YNNKEL (reference sequence). The J segment lost 3 bases and the V segment lost 4 bases, leaving 4 bases of the junction unmatched. This CDR3 contains 16 residues. TCRdb ran MiXCR on the 5' RACE reads and lists one entry per CDR3 protein. The table has hundreds of thousands of distinct CDR3 sequences, roughly 14% seen once; the top ten hold more than 13%. Notes on this clonotype: Its antigen is unidentified.

The rearrangement joins TRBV3-1 to TRBJ2-2, with 11 bases aligning to TRBD2. This TCR was sampled from a man younger than 40 who received the YFV17D yellow fever vaccine. Sequenced here: PBMCs, sampled on the day of the yellow fever booster vaccination. The CDR3 region is CASSPRGLADTGELFF. Here the CDR3 DNA reads TGTGCCAGCAGCCCGCGGGGACTAGCGGACACCGGGGAGCTGTTTTTT. Full variable domain (outside the CDR3, taken from reference TRBV3-1 and TRBJ2-2): DTAVSQTPKYLVTQMGNDKSIKCEQNLGHDTMYWYKQDSKKFLKIMFSYNNKELIINETVPNRFSPKSPDKAHLNLHINSLELGDSAVYFCASSPRGLADTGELFFGEGSRLTVL.